What follows describes a single T cell receptor (beta chain). The data belong to a study of control samples from healthy donors and cancer patients. TCRdb's table, derived via immunoSEQ multiplex PCR, lists solely in-frame clones and lacks some. The sample contains about 140,000 clones, 94% of which appear only once. The CDR3 is 13 residues long. The trim removed 3 bases at V and 6 bases at J, leaving 1 base unmatched. Germline CDR1 SEHNR, CDR2 FQNEAQ (reference sequence). Source material: blood. The chain is built from TRBV7-9 and TRBJ2-2, with 7 bases fitting TRBD1. The sequence came from a man aged 35 to 55 in good health. CDR3 loop: CASSLTGPGELFF. CDR3 DNA sequence: TGTGCCAGCAGCTTGACAGGGCCCGGGGAGCTGTTTTTT.